The present TCR beta chain was sequenced within a study of blood T cell repertoires in COVID-19. Background on the study: Specimens from acute and convalescent COVID-19 originated in the United States, Italy and Spain.

In the authors' methods: Amplified reference gene primers provided the basis for estimating nucleated cell counts. Only in-frame clones appear in the TCRdb table, and some are missing; sequencing was by immunoSEQ multiplex PCR. V and J calls and clone size come straight from that table; D and trimming were deduced from the DNA. The sample has some 120,000 clones, 85% seen once. The V end was cut by 1 base, the J end by 6 bases, with 15 bases between. The germline V gene has CDR1 MNHNS and CDR2 SASEGT. CDR3 length: 15 amino acids. This clone was counted many times. This sequence joins TRBV6-1 and TRBJ1-2; D unclear. Sequencing was performed on peripheral blood. The clonotype comes from a human donor in a cohort sampled during active COVID-19. CDR3 nucleotide sequence: TGTGCCAGCAGTGAAGAAGATTTCGGGAGGAATGGCTACACCTTC. Encoded protein: CASSEEDFGRNGYTF.